Presented here are 21 T cell receptor beta chains from one specimen sequenced in a study of blood T cell repertoires in COVID-19. Data came from immunoSEQ multiplex PCR; TCRdb stores just in-frame clones and leaves some out. The sample has some 300,000 clones; around 92% are singletons. Sample: PBMCs or T cells enriched from blood (not recorded which). The receptors were sampled from a woman aged 50 to 65 who had been exposed to COVID-19.

The chain carries TRBV19 and TRBJ1-5; D possibly corresponds to TRBD1 (6 bases). The CDR3 consists of 16 residues. The V and J ends lost 3 bases and 7 bases respectively, with 19 bases between them. CDR1 and CDR2 from the germline V gene are LNHDA and SQIVND (reference sequence). Here the CDR3 reads CASSIPTTLQGQPQHF. Written as DNA, the CDR3 is TGTGCCAGTAGTATCCCAACGACACTTCAGGGGCAGCCCCAGCATTTT.

The CDR3 DNA follows: TGTGCCAGCAGTTACCGGAACACTGAAGCTTTCTTT. This translates into CASSYRNTEAFF. V gene TRBV6-5 combines with J gene TRBJ1-1; D is unresolved. V was cut by 2 bases and J by 1 base, with 2 bases left in between. In germline, CDR1 is MNHEY, CDR2 SVGAGI. CDR3 size: 12 residues.

The chain couples TRBV2 to TRBJ2-1, with a tentative D call TRBD1 (6 bases). Trimming pared 2 bases from V and 10 bases from J, leaving 15 bases between. Germline assignment: CDR1 SNHLY and CDR2 FYNNEI. The CDR3 covers 14 residues. The CDR3: CASSEIPGASEQFF. The CDR3 coding sequence is TGTGCCAGCAGTGAAATCCCAGGGGCATCCGAGCAGTTCTTC.

The chain employs TRBV15 and TRBJ1-5; D perhaps matches TRBD1 (5 bases). This CDR3 contains 15 residues. CDR1 is LNHNV, CDR2 YYDKDF, per germline (reference sequence). Trimming stripped 3 bases from V and 3 bases from J, with 12 bases between. CDR3 protein: CATSSGGGFNQPQHF. The CDR3, as DNA: TGTGCCACCAGCAGTGGGGGAGGGTTCAATCAGCCCCAGCATTTT.

This clone appeared once. The CDR3 region has the DNA TGTGCCAGCAGACACCAGGATGACAGGGTAGTATCTGGGGCCAACGTCCTGACTTTC. Its translation: CASRHQDDRVVSGANVLTF. This sequence joins TRBV3-1 (or the pseudogene TRBV3-2) and TRBJ2-6; 7 bases align to TRBD1. J gave up 1 base and V 6 bases, and 15 bases lay outside the gene matches. The CDR3 consists of 19 residues. Germline-derived CDR1 and CDR2 are LGHDT and YNNKEL (reference sequence).

The rearrangement uses TRBV4-2 and TRBJ1-5, with 7 bases aligning to TRBD1. The CDR3 runs 13 residues. The germline V gene has CDR1 LGHNA and CDR2 YNFKEQ. The ends lost 5 bases at V and 7 bases at J; junction bases unmatched: 5. The CDR3 coding sequence is TGTGCCAGCAGCTTAAACAGGGGACAGCCCCAGCATTTT. It specifies CASSLNRGQPQHF.

The CDR3 nucleotides read TGTGCCAGCAGTTTCGCGGACAGGGGAAATTCACCCCTCCACTTT. It translates to CASSFADRGNSPLHF. The gene calls are TRBV6-5 and TRBJ1-6; 9 nucleotides align to TRBD1. Germline CDR1 and CDR2: MNHEY and SVGAGI. The CDR3 runs 15 residues. The V and J ends lost 4 bases and 7 bases, in that order; junction bases with no gene match: 5.

This clone was recorded a few times. DNA for the CDR3: TGTGCCAGCAGTACCAACCGCCGGGACACTCGGAACTATGGCTACACCTTC. Its protein is CASSTNRRDTRNYGYTF. This sequence joins TRBV27 and TRBJ1-2, with D maybe TRBD1 (6 bases). CDR1 and CDR2 from the germline V gene are MNHEY and SMNVEV (reference sequence). The CDR3 is 17 amino acids. The V gene lost 5 bases and the J gene lost 2 bases, with 21 bases spanning the gap.

The CDR3 DNA is TGTGCCAGCAGGGCGGGAGGGGTCGAGCAGTACTTC. Translating gives CASRAGGVEQYF. The chain uses TRBV2 and TRBJ2-7; 9 bases are a match to TRBD2. The CDR3 runs to 12 residues. Germline-derived CDR1 and CDR2 are SNHLY and FYNNEI. V was pared by 6 bases and J by 6 bases, with 3 bases of the junction left unmatched.

In DNA, the CDR3 is TGTGCCAGCAGCTGGGGGACAGGGAACTACGAGCAGTACTTC. This encodes CASSWGTGNYEQYF. The chain couples TRBV5-6 to TRBJ2-7; 9 bases are a match to TRBD1. V was pared by 3 bases and J by 3 bases, with 4 bases of the junction left unmatched. The germline gives CDR1 SGHDT, CDR2 YYEEEE. CDR3 length: 14 residues.

The chain recombines TRBV6-5 with TRBJ2-7; 9 nucleotides line up with TRBD1. The CDR3 consists of 15 residues. With 5 bases clipped from V and 4 bases from J, the junction kept 9 bases outside the gene matches. Germline V gives CDR1 MNHEY, CDR2 SVGAGI. The CDR3 loop is CASSSAGQGKYEQYF. DNA for the CDR3: TGTGCCAGCAGTAGCGCCGGACAGGGGAAGTACGAGCAGTACTTC.

This chain connects TRBV5-1 to TRBJ2-2; D possibly corresponds to TRBD2 (6 bases). V was trimmed by 0 bases and J by 4 bases, leaving 13 bases between them. Germline V CDR1 and CDR2: SGHRS, YFSETQ. The CDR3 length is 16 residues. CDR3 DNA: TGCGCCAGCAGCTTGGATGGGGCGGGGAGCACCGGGGAGCTGTTTTTT. Translating gives CASSLDGAGSTGELFF.

This sequence joins TRBV3-1 (or the pseudogene TRBV3-2) and TRBJ1-2; D gene uncertain. In germline, CDR1 is LGHDT, CDR2 YNNKEL (reference sequence). The V end lost 4 bases, the J end lost 4 bases, and 16 bases lay between the germline ends. The CDR3 is 15 residues long. This CDR3 is CASSPRRDGFYGYTF. The DNA of the CDR3 is TGTGCCAGCAGCCCCCGACGGGATGGTTTCTATGGCTACACCTTC.

V gene TRBV2 combines with J gene TRBJ2-1, with TRBD1 identical over 8 bases. V was clipped by 7 bases and J by 4 bases; unmatched bases: 3. CDR1 and CDR2 (germline): SNHLY, FYNNEI. CDR3 length: 13 amino acids. The CDR3 is CASMDRVYNEQFF. The CDR3 nucleotides are TGTGCCAGCATGGACAGGGTATACAATGAGCAGTTCTTC. Together with reference TRBV2 and TRBJ2-1, the CDR3 gives the full variable domain: EPEVTQTPSHQVTQMGQEVILRCVPISNHLYFYWYRQILGQKVEFLVSFYNNEISEKSEIFDDQFSVERPDGSNFTLKIRSTKLEDSAMYFCASMDRVYNEQFFGPGTRLTVL.

This clone was recorded once. The gene calls are TRBV19 and TRBJ1-2, with D unclear. From germline, CDR1 is LNHDA and CDR2 SQIVND (reference sequence). This CDR3 is built from 13 residues. Trimming pared 3 bases from V and 5 bases from J, leaving 10 bases between. The CDR3 sequence: CASSIISEYGYTF. The CDR3 DNA reads TGTGCCAGTAGTATCATATCGGAGTATGGCTACACCTTC.

The genes are TRBV27 and TRBJ1-5, with D possibly matching TRBD1 (5 bases). The germline CDR1 and CDR2 sequences are MNHEY and SMNVEV (reference sequence). Trimming stripped 8 bases from V and 0 bases from J, with 11 bases between. The CDR3 is made up of 14 amino acids. CDR3 in amino acids: CASGWGDSNQPQHF. The CDR3 DNA reads as TGTGCCAGCGGTTGGGGCGATAGCAATCAGCCCCAGCATTTT.

The chain has TRBV9 and TRBJ2-3, with TRBD2 identical over 9 bases. This CDR3 spans 16 amino acids. In germline, CDR1 is SGDLS, CDR2 YYNGEE. The V gene end was trimmed by 4 bases and the J gene end by 8 bases; junction bases not matched to a gene: 14. CDR3 DNA sequence: TGTGCCAGCAGCCCTGCACGGGGTAGCGGGGGTGCTACGCAGTATTTT. This encodes CASSPARGSGGATQYF.

This clone has just one count. The rearrangement links TRBV7-9 to TRBJ1-3; maybe TRBD1 (5 bases). This CDR3 has 14 amino acids. The V end was cut by 1 base, the J end by 9 bases, with 13 bases between. The germline V gene has CDR1 SEHNR and CDR2 FQNEAQ (reference sequence). The CDR3, as DNA: TGTGCCAGCAGCTTAGAAGGGACGGGAGTCACCATATATTTT. This sequence encodes CASSLEGTGVTIYF.

This chain uses TRBV6-9 with TRBJ2-7, with 7 bases that match TRBD2. The CDR3 has 16 residues. Germline CDR1 and CDR2: MNHGY and SVAAGI. V dropped 2 bases and J dropped 3; count of bases not matched to a gene: 10. The CDR3 nucleotides are TGTGCCAGCAGTTATGCTGCTCAGGGAGGGAACTACGAGCAGTACTTC. Translating gives CASSYAAQGGNYEQYF.

The rearrangement joins TRBV13 to TRBJ2-7; 7 nucleotides line up with TRBD2. Germline-derived CDR1 and CDR2 are PRHDT and FYEKMQ (reference sequence). With 4 bases clipped from V and 2 bases from J, the junction kept 20 bases outside the gene matches. The CDR3 has 19 residues. The CDR3 bases are TGTGCCAGCAGCTCAAAGCACCCCCTCGTTGCGGGGGACCCCTACGAGCAGTACTTC. Translated: CASSSKHPLVAGDPYEQYF.

In this sample, this clone turned up once. The chain has TRBV4-2 and TRBJ2-7, with 11 bases identical to TRBD2. Germline lookup yields CDR1 LGHNA and CDR2 YNFKEQ. V was clipped by 5 bases and J by 9 bases; unmatched bases: 6. The CDR3 spans 13 residues. The CDR3 nucleotides read TGTGCCAGCAGCAATAGCGGGGGGGCAAGGCAGTACTTC. It specifies CASSNSGGARQYF.